Listed here are 5 T cell receptor beta chains from one sample, sequenced in a study of graft-versus-host responses after intestinal transplantation. Libraries were prepared by immunoSEQ multiplex PCR; TCRdb keeps only in-frame clonotypes and omits some of them. The sample yields about 18,000 clones, roughly 80% seen once. The starting material, graft tissue, was processed to release intraepithelial and lamina propria lymphocytes. Sequenced here: ileum tissue, sampled 17 days after transplant. These receptors originate from a human patient who received an intestinal transplant, so some T cells may come from the graft donor.

CDR3 DNA: TGTGCCAGCAGCTTGGTCGAGGACAGGATCTACGAGCAGTACTTC. Protein: CASSLVEDRIYEQYF. V is TRBV7-6 and J is TRBJ2-7; 7 bases map to TRBD1. CDR3 length: 15 residues. Looked up from germline, CDR1 is SGHVS and CDR2 is FNYEAQ. V lost 3 bases, J lost 3 bases, and 8 bases stayed unmatched. The whole variable domain, filled in from reference TRBV7-6 and TRBJ2-7, reads GAGVSQSPRYKVTKRGQDVALRCDPISGHVSLYWYRQALGQGPEFLTYFNYEAQQDKSGLPNDRFSAERPEGSISTLTIQRTEQRDSAMYRCASSLVEDRIYEQYFGPGTRLTVT.

The V call is TRBV19, the J call TRBJ2-2; tentative D call: TRBD2 (5 bases). Germline assignment: CDR1 LNHDA and CDR2 SQIVND (reference sequence). The CDR3 is 15 amino acids. Trimming removed 2 bases from V and 6 bases from J, with 13 bases in between. The CDR3 DNA sequence: TGTGCCAGTAGTATATTACTGGGAGACCCCGGGGAGCTGTTTTTT. Protein: CASSILLGDPGELFF.

The chain links TRBV10-3 to TRBJ2-3; perhaps TRBD2 as D (6 bases). The CDR3 is 15 residues long. Germline V lookup: CDR1 ENHRY, CDR2 SYGVKD. Trimming stripped 5 bases from V and 0 bases from J, with 12 bases between. CDR3 nucleotide sequence: TGTGCCATCAGTCCGGGGGTCACTAGCACAGATACGCAGTATTTT. Protein sequence: CAISPGVTSTDTQYF.

The CDR3 reads CASSSLAGPYNEQFF. The CDR3 DNA follows: TGTGCCAGCAGCTCTCTAGCGGGACCCTACAATGAGCAGTTCTTC. This chain joins TRBV11-2 and TRBJ2-1; 9 nucleotides line up with TRBD2. The CDR3 totals 15 residues. Germline lookup yields CDR1 SGHAT and CDR2 FQNNGV. V lost 4 bases and J lost 2; bases outside the gene matches: 3.

This chain joins TRBV11-2 and TRBJ2-7; D tentatively reads TRBD1 or TRBD2 (5 bases each). Per germline, CDR1 SGHAT and CDR2 FQNNGV. The CDR3 runs 14 residues. V was cut by 2 bases and J by 5 bases, with 13 bases left in between. CDR3 DNA sequence: TGTGCCAGCAGCTTATTGGCAGGGACGAACGAGCAGTACTTC. This codes for CASSLLAGTNEQYF.